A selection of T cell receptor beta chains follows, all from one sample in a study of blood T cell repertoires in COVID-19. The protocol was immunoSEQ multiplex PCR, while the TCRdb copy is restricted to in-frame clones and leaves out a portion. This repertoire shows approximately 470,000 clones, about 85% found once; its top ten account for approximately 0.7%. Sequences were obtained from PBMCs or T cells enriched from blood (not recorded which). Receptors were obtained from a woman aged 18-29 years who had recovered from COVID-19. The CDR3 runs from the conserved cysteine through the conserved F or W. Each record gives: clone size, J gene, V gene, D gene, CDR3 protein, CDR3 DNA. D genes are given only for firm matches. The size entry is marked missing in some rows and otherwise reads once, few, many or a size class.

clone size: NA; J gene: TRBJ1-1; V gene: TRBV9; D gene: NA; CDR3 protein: CASSASGAEAFF; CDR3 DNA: TGTGCCAGCAGCGCCTCGGGGGCTGAAGCTTTCTTT
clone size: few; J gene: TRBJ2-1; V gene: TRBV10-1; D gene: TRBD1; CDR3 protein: CASSSAQGVGEQFF; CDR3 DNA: TGCGCCAGCAGTTCGGCCCAGGGGGTAGGTGAGCAGTTCTTC
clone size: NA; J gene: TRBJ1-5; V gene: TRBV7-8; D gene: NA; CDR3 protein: CASSFSPRGQPQHF; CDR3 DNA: TGTGCCAGCAGCTTCTCTCCCCGGGGTCAGCCCCAGCATTTT
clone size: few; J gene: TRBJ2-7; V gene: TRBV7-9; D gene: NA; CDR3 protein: CASRPGSSYEQYF; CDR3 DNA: TGTGCCAGCAGGCCGGGTAGCTCCTACGAGCAGTACTTC
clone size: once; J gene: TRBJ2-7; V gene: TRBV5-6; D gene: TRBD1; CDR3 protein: CASSAGQDYEQYF; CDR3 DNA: TGTGCCAGCAGCGCGGGACAGGACTACGAGCAGTACTTC
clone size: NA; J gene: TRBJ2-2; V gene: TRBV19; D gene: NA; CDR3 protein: CATSNTGELFF; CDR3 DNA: TGTGCCACCTCGAACACCGGGGAGCTGTTTTTT
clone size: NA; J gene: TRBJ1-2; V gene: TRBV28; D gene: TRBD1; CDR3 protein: CASSTHRGGYGYTF; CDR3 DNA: TGTGCCAGCAGTACACACAGGGGTGGATATGGCTACACCTTC
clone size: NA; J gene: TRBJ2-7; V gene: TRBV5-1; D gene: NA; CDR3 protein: CASSLGVPSYEQYF; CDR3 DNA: TGCGCCAGCAGCCTCGGGGTTCCCTCCTACGAGCAGTACTTC
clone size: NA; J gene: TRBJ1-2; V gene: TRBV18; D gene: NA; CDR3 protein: CASSPGTGYGYTF; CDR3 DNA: TGTGCCAGCTCACCGGGAACAGGGTACGGCTACACCTTC
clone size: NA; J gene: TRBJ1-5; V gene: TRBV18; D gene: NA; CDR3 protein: CASSSGHSNQPQHF; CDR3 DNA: TGTGCCAGCTCATCGGGACACAGCAATCAGCCCCAGCATTTT
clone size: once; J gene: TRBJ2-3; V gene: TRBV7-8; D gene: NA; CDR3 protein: CASSEGPADTQYF; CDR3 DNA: TGTGCCAGCAGCGAGGGCCCGGCAGATACGCAGTATTTT
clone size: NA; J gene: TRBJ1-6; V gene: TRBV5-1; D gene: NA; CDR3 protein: CASSLATAGRNSPLHF; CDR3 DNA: TGCGCCAGCAGCTTGGCCACAGCCGGGAGGAATTCACCCCTCCACTTT
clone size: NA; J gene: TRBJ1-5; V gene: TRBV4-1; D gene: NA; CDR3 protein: CASSQPRQGNQPQHF; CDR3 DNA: TGCGCCAGCAGCCAACCAAGACAGGGCAATCAGCCCCAGCATTTT
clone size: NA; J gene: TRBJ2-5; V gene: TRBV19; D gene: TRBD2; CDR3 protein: CASTPTSGGERYQETQYF; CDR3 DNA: TGTGCCAGTACCCCGACTAGCGGGGGCGAGAGGTACCAAGAGACCCAGTACTTC
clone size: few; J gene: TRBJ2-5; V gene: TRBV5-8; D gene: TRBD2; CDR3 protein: CASSLTSGAQETQYF; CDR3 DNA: TGTGCCAGCAGCTTGACTAGCGGGGCACAAGAGACCCAGTACTTC
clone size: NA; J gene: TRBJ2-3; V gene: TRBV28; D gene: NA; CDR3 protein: CASSFVAGTDTQYF; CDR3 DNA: TGTGCCAGCAGTTTTGTGGCAGGCACAGATACGCAGTATTTT
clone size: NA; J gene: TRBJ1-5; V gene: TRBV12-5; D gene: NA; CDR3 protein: CASGFRLTGLNQPQHF; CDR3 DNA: TGTGCTAGTGGTTTTAGGCTCACAGGCCTCAATCAGCCCCAGCATTTT
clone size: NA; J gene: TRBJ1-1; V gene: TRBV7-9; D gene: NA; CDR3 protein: CASSQGSEAFF; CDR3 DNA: TGTGCCAGCAGCCAGGGGAGTGAAGCTTTCTTT
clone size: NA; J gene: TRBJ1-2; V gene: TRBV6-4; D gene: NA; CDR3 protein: CASSPGEGVDGYTF; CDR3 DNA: TGTGCCAGCAGCCCAGGGGAAGGGGTGGATGGCTACACCTTC
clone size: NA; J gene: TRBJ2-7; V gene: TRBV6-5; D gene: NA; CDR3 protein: CASSYFSRSPFEQYF; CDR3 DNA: TGTGCCAGCAGTTACTTTTCCAGATCTCCCTTCGAGCAGTACTTC
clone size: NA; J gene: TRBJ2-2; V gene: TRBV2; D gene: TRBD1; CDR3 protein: CASRGGVGTGELFF; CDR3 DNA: TGTGCCAGCAGAGGGGGCGTCGGCACCGGGGAGCTGTTTTTT
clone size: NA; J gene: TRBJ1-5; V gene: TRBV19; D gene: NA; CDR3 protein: CASSIGPIGGGSNQPQHF; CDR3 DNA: TGTGCCAGTAGTATTGGGCCCATCGGGGGTGGGAGCAATCAGCCCCAGCATTTT
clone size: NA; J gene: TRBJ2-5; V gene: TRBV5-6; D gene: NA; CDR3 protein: CASSRQGGETQYF; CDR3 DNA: TGTGCCAGCAGCCGACAGGGAGGAGAGACCCAGTACTTC
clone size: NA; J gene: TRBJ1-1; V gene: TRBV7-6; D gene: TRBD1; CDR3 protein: CASSTRTGGEAFF; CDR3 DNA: TGTGCCAGCAGCACACGGACAGGGGGCGAAGCTTTCTTT
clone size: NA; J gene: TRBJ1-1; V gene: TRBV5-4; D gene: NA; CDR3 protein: CASSPTLGGNTEAFF; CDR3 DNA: TGTGCCAGCAGCCCAACTTTAGGGGGGAACACTGAAGCTTTCTTT
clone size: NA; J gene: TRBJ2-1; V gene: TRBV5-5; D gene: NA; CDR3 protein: CASSLTGYNEQFF; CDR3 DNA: TGTGCCAGCAGCTTGACCGGGTACAATGAGCAGTTCTTC
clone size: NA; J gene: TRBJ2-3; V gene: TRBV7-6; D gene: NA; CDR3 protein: CASSLGPGLTDTQYF; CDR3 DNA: TGTGCCAGCAGCTTAGGACCGGGTTTGACAGATACGCAGTATTTT